These 6 T cell receptor beta chains originate from one sample sequenced in a study of CD8+CD57+ T cells in acquired aplastic anemia. The template for TCR beta VDJ and CDR3 sequence profiling was genomic DNA. Each CDR3 protein is one row after TCRdb ran MiXCR on the reads. The sample includes around 200,000 distinct CDR3 sequences, 63% of them seen just once. Patients sequenced had flow cytometry evidence of CD8+CD57+ cell expansion. The sequencing sample was made of sorted CD4+, CD8+, or CD8+CD57+ T cells (not recorded which) from PBMCs. The receptors stem from a human donor with aplastic anemia.

CDR3 in DNA: TGCAGCGTCCCTGCTTTGGGACTCTATGGCTACACCTTC. It encodes CSVPALGLYGYTF. The chain joins TRBV29-1 to TRBJ1-2; D might be TRBD1 (5 bases). Trimming removed 6 bases at V and 4 bases at J, with 15 bases between. The CDR3 is made up of 13 amino acids. In germline, CDR1 is SQVTM, CDR2 ANQGSEA.

This clonotype has at least ten counts. The CDR3 region has the DNA TGCGCCAGCAGCTTCCTAGCGGGAGTGGACACCGGGGAGCTGTTTTTT. Residues: CASSFLAGVDTGELFF. The rearrangement uses TRBV5-1 and TRBJ2-2; 10 nucleotides line up with TRBD2. Germline V gene lookup returns CDR1 SGHRS and CDR2 YFSETQ. The length of the CDR3 is 16 residues. The trim removed 2 bases at V and 3 bases at J, leaving 4 bases unmatched.

The V call is TRBV20-1, the J call TRBJ2-7; a possible D gene is TRBD1 (5 bases). Trimming stripped 3 bases from V and 1 base from J, with 13 bases between. CDR1 and CDR2 (germline): DFQATT, SNEGSKA (reference sequence). The CDR3 is 14 amino acids. The CDR3 DNA is TGCAGTGCTAGGGGGCGCACGGGTTCCTACGAGCAGTACTTC. This sequence encodes CSARGRTGSYEQYF.

As concerns this clonotype: A much larger clone lies one base from this, so it may be a read error. This rearrangement joins TRBV9 to TRBJ1-1; 7 nucleotides agree with TRBD1. The germline gives CDR1 SGDLS, CDR2 YYNGEE. This CDR3 has 15 residues. The V segment lost 4 bases and the J segment 1 base; nucleotides outside the gene matches: 7. CDR3 DNA sequence: TGTGCCAGCAGCCCCCCAGGGGGACGGAACACTGAAGCTTTCTTT. It specifies CASSPPGGRNTEAFF.

The chain is built from TRBV3-1 and TRBJ2-1, with TRBD2 matching over 9 bases. The CDR3 sequence is 14 residues long. V dropped 8 bases and J dropped 7; count of bases not matched to a gene: 9. Germline values: CDR1 LGHDT, CDR2 YNNKEL (reference sequence). In nucleotides, the CDR3 is TGTGCCAGCGGTGTAGCGGGAGTAAGGAATGAGCAGTTCTTC. This encodes CASGVAGVRNEQFF.

This clonotype was recorded at least ten times. This chain uses TRBV6-2 or TRBV6-3 with TRBJ1-1; D is perhaps TRBD1 (6 bases). From germline, CDR1 is MNHEY and CDR2 SVGEGT. This CDR3 has 15 amino acids. Trimming cost V 6 bases and J 10 bases, with 24 bases left between them. The CDR3 is CASSHRVLGEVGAFF. The CDR3 region has the DNA TGTGCCAGCAGCCACAGGGTACTTGGCGAAGTTGGAGCTTTCTTT.